This TCR beta chain emerged from a study of cytomegalovirus exposure and HLA in healthy donors. General study findings and limits: Presence/absence analyses supposed approximately even sequencing depth among donors. Later analysis reportedly placed an Asian-associated ancestry cluster below the roughly 670-donor mean in N-insertions.

Donors were ostensibly healthy at sampling, although undocumented immune exposures were probable. CDR3 length: 16 amino acids. The germline CDR1 and CDR2 sequences are LGHNA and YNFKEQ. V lost 0 bases and J 4 bases, leaving 15 bases between the germline ends. In regard to this clone: The antigen is undetermined.

PCR amplification relied on 60 Vbeta primers (plus 13 Jbeta primers). Some clones are missing from TCRdb's copy, which holds only in-frame ones; the method was immunoSEQ multiplex PCR. This table has 74,000 or so clones, approximately 71% appearing once. The chain uses TRBV4-2 and TRBJ1-2; a possible D gene is TRBD1 (5 bases). The sequence was obtained from a woman under 40 in good health and CMV-seronegative. The sample comprised PBMCs. The CDR3 DNA reads TGTGCCAGCAGCCAAGACCCCACGGGGGGTTTCTATGGCTACACCTTC. As protein: CASSQDPTGGFYGYTF.